The rows below give T cell receptor beta chains drawn from one sample of a study of response to subunit inactivated influenza vaccine. TCRdb fed the RT-PCR reads into MiXCR, producing one record per CDR3 protein. The data show roughly 500,000 distinct CDR3 sequences, less than 30% seen once. The input for sequencing was CD4+ T cells sorted from PBMCs, taken 5 days after vaccination. All receptors derive from a man aged 50 or older who received an inactivated influenza vaccine. CDR3s include the opening cysteine and the closing phenylalanine or tryptophan. The order of the fields is D gene, V gene, clone size, J gene, CDR3 DNA, CDR3 protein. A D gene is named only where the DNA matches it firmly. Not every row has a clone size; where given, it reads once, few, many or a size class.

TRBD1	TRBV6-5	few	TRBJ1-3	TGTGCCAGCAGTTTGGGACAGACTGGAAACACCATATATTTT	CASSLGQTGNTIYF
.	TRBV27	few	TRBJ2-5	TGTGCCAGCAGTCGTACGGACAGATTGTACCAAGAGACCCAGTACTTC	CASSRTDRLYQETQYF
.	TRBV7-2	few	TRBJ2-1	TGTGCCAGCAGCCGTCCGGGCAACAATGAGCAGTTCTTC	CASSRPGNNEQFF
.	TRBV6-1	few	TRBJ1-1	TGTGCCAGCAGCCGCACGGGACATAGGAACACTGAAGCTTTCTTT	CASSRTGHRNTEAFF
TRBD2	TRBV12-3/TRBV12-4	few	TRBJ2-1	TGTGCCAGCAGCGCGACTAGCGGTACCTACAATGAGCAGTTCTTC	CASSATSGTYNEQFF
.	TRBV5-1	.	TRBJ1-1	TGCGCCAGCAGCTTGTCTCCTACAGGGCTGAACACTGAAGCTTTCTTT	CASSLSPTGLNTEAFF
.	TRBV5-6	few	TRBJ2-7	TGTGCCAGCAGCCCAGGGTACTATCCCACCTACGAGCAGTACTTC	CASSPGYYPTYEQYF
TRBD2	TRBV9	.	TRBJ2-5	TGTGCCAGCAGCACCGGACTAGCGGGAGTAGAGACCCAGTACTTC	CASSTGLAGVETQYF
.	TRBV7-2	few	TRBJ2-7	TGTGCCAGCAGCGGAGACAGGACTGCCTACGAGCAGTACTTC	CASSGDRTAYEQYF
TRBD1	TRBV10-3	.	TRBJ2-3	TGTGCCATCAGTGGGCGGACAGGGCCAGATACGCAGTATTTT	CAISGRTGPDTQYF
.	TRBV4-3	.	TRBJ1-6	TGCGCCAGCAGCCAAGGCGAAGGGTTGAAATCACCCCTCCACTTT	CASSQGEGLKSPLHF
TRBD1	TRBV10-3	.	TRBJ2-3	TGTGCCACGACAGGGGCTATGTTGACAGATACGCAGTATTTT	CATTGAMLTDTQYF
.	TRBV10-3	.	TRBJ2-4	TGTGCCATCAGTGAGATCCTACAGGGTGACATTCAGTACTTC	CAISEILQGDIQYF
.	TRBV6-1	few	TRBJ2-2	TGTGCCAGCAGTAGCAGTGGGGTACACACCGGGGAGCTGTTTTTT	CASSSSGVHTGELFF
.	TRBV20-1	.	TRBJ2-4	TGCAGTGCTAGCCCCCTTGAGGTTGGCAAAAACATTCAGTACTTC	CSASPLEVGKNIQYF
TRBD1	TRBV6-5	few	TRBJ2-3	TGTGCCAGCAGTTACTCGACCAGGGGGCCAGATACGCAGTATTTT	CASSYSTRGPDTQYF
.	TRBV11-2	.	TRBJ2-1	TGTGCCAGCAGCTCCCGACACGGCGATGAGCAGTTCTTC	CASSSRHGDEQFF
.	TRBV20-1	.	TRBJ2-3	TGCAGTGCTAGAGTCTGGGAGCGGAAGAGCACAGATACGCAGTATTTT	CSARVWERKSTDTQYF
TRBD1	TRBV29-1	.	TRBJ2-5	TGCAGCGTGGATACAGGGGGCTTTTGGCAAGAGACCCAGTACTTC	CSVDTGGFWQETQYF
.	TRBV5-1	many	TRBJ2-3	TGCGCCAGCAGCTTGGGGTTCGGGACCCAAGGAGGAACAGATACGCAGTATTTT	CASSLGFGTQGGTDTQYF
.	TRBV4-3	.	TRBJ1-4	TGCGCCAGCAGCCAAAGGGTAGATGAAAAACTGTTTTTT	CASSQRVDEKLFF
.	TRBV12-3/TRBV12-4	.	TRBJ1-5	TGTGCCAGCAGTTTAGACAGCTGGCGGGGCAATCAGCCCCAGCATTTT	CASSLDSWRGNQPQHF
TRBD2	TRBV14	.	TRBJ2-1	TGTGCCAGCAGCCCTCCCCCGGGACTAGCGCTCAATGAGCAGTTCTTC	CASSPPPGLALNEQFF
TRBD1	TRBV5-1	few	TRBJ1-5	TGCGCCAGCAGCCCGACAGGGGGCGGGAATCAGCCCCAGCATTTT	CASSPTGGGNQPQHF
.	TRBV28	once	TRBJ1-1	TGTGCCAGCAGACTTACAGGGATTCTCGAAGCTTTCTTT	CASRLTGILEAFF
.	TRBV15	once	TRBJ2-3	TGTGCCACCAGCTTCCAGCGTCTAGCATCTGATACGCAGTATTTT	CATSFQRLASDTQYF
TRBD1	TRBV20-1	.	TRBJ2-7	TGCAGTGCTAGTTCCGGGACAGGGGGCTCCTACGAGCAGTACTTC	CSASSGTGGSYEQYF
.	TRBV6-2/TRBV6-3	.	TRBJ2-1	TGTGCCAGCACCGATTACAATGAGCAGTTCTTC	CASTDYNEQFF
.	TRBV12-3/TRBV12-4	.	TRBJ1-5	TGTGCCAGCAGTTTTACGGACAGAAATCAGCCCCAGCATTTT	CASSFTDRNQPQHF
TRBD2	TRBV6-2/TRBV6-3	.	TRBJ2-2	TGTGCCAGCAGACGTACGACTAGCGGATTCTATGGGGAGCTGTTTTTT	CASRRTTSGFYGELFF
.	TRBV12-3/TRBV12-4	many	TRBJ1-5	TGTGCCAGCAGTTTGGGTGGGGGGGTTGGCAATCAGCCCCAGCATTTT	CASSLGGGVGNQPQHF
TRBD2	TRBV7-6	many	TRBJ2-5	TGTGCCAGCAGTTTACTAGCGGGAGAAGAGACCCAGTACTTC	CASSLLAGEETQYF
.	TRBV12-3/TRBV12-4	.	TRBJ1-3	TGTGCCAGCAGTTTGATGCGTAACAGAGTCTCCCGCTCTGGAAACACCATATATTTT	CASSLMRNRVSRSGNTIYF
TRBD2	TRBV12-3/TRBV12-4	few	TRBJ2-1	TGTGCCAGCAGCTCCGGGACCCGACTAGCGGGAGGCTTCCCTAATGAGCAGTTCTTC	CASSSGTRLAGGFPNEQFF
TRBD2	TRBV7-3	many	TRBJ2-1	TGTGCCAGCAGCCAACTACTAGCGGCAGGGAATGAGCAGTTCTTC	CASSQLLAAGNEQFF
TRBD2	TRBV11-2	few	TRBJ2-1	TGTGCCAGCAGCTTAAGGCGGGGGGTGTCCTACAATGAGCAGTTCTTC	CASSLRRGVSYNEQFF
TRBD1	TRBV5-1	.	TRBJ2-2	TGCGCCAGCGGCACCGGGACAGGGGAGATCGGGGAGCTGTTTTTT	CASGTGTGEIGELFF
.	TRBV10-3	.	TRBJ1-5	TGTGCCATCAGTGAGGCCGGGTATAGCAATCAGCCCCAGCATTTT	CAISEAGYSNQPQHF
.	TRBV2	few	TRBJ1-5	TGTGCCAGCACACGTACAGAAAGCAATCAGCCCCAGCATTTT	CASTRTESNQPQHF
TRBD1	TRBV29-1	few	TRBJ2-7	TGCAGTGTCAAGAGGACAGGGACCTACGAGCAGTACTTC	CSVKRTGTYEQYF
TRBD1	TRBV5-1	few	TRBJ2-2	TGCGCCAGCAGTGCCGGGACAGGGATCACCGGGGAGCTGTTTTTT	CASSAGTGITGELFF
.	TRBV4-1	many	TRBJ2-4	TGCGCCAGCAGCCTGTCGGGACTAGCCAAAAACATTCAGTACTTC	CASSLSGLAKNIQYF
TRBD1	TRBV7-8	.	TRBJ2-1	TGTGCCAGCAGCTTAGCCAGGGGGCGCCTCAATGAGCAGTTCTTC	CASSLARGRLNEQFF
.	TRBV6-1	.	TRBJ1-3	TGTGCCAGCAGTGAGCAGGGTCGGTCTGGAAACACCATATATTTT	CASSEQGRSGNTIYF
.	TRBV2	.	TRBJ2-1	TGTGCCAGCGGTCTAGAAGTTGAGCAGTTCTTC	CASGLEVEQFF
.	TRBV12-3/TRBV12-4	many	TRBJ1-1	TGTGCCAGCAGAGCCCTTAACACTGAAGCTTTCTTT	CASRALNTEAFF
TRBD1	TRBV20-1	few	TRBJ1-3	TGCAGTGCTAGAGCGACAGGGCCTGGAAACACCATATATTTT	CSARATGPGNTIYF
TRBD1	TRBV7-2	few	TRBJ1-6	TGTGCCAGCACAGAACAGGGGATGAGGTCACCCCTCCACTTT	CASTEQGMRSPLHF
TRBD2	TRBV7-9	.	TRBJ2-7	TGTGCCAGCAGCTTAGAGCCTAGCGGGGTCTCCTACGAGCAGTACTTC	CASSLEPSGVSYEQYF
.	TRBV10-1	.	TRBJ2-3	TGCGCCAGCAGTGATCGGAAACCCACAGATACGCAGTATTTT	CASSDRKPTDTQYF
.	TRBV20-1	few	TRBJ2-1	TGCAGTGCTAGAGAGGGGACTGTGACTTACAATGAGCAGTTCTTC	CSAREGTVTYNEQFF
.	TRBV7-8	few	TRBJ2-1	TGTGCCAGCAGCTTCTTTGCACGAGATGAGCAGTTCTTC	CASSFFARDEQFF
TRBD2	TRBV29-1	.	TRBJ2-1	TGCAGCGTTGCTTTGCGACTAGCGAAATACAATGAGCAGTTCTTC	CSVALRLAKYNEQFF
TRBD1	TRBV29-1	many	TRBJ2-3	TGCAGCGTTGAACGAACAGGGGACAAGGGCGATACGCAGTATTTT	CSVERTGDKGDTQYF
TRBD1	TRBV12-3/TRBV12-4	few	TRBJ2-5	TGTGCCAGCAGTCCCGACAGGGTAATTGGCGGGGAGACCCAGTACTTC	CASSPDRVIGGETQYF
TRBD2	TRBV20-1	.	TRBJ2-1	TGCAGTGCTAAAGGGACTAGCGGGAGGATTAGGGATGAGCAGTTCTTC	CSAKGTSGRIRDEQFF
TRBD1	TRBV5-1	.	TRBJ2-3	TGCGCCAGCAGCTCCCAGGGGGCCAGCACAGATACGCAGTATTTT	CASSSQGASTDTQYF
TRBD2	TRBV7-9	.	TRBJ2-2	TGTGCCAGCAGCTCCCGGGGGGGCACCGGGGAGCTGTTTTTT	CASSSRGGTGELFF
TRBD1	TRBV20-1	many	TRBJ1-5	TGCAGTGCTAGAAATAGGGACAGGGAATACCAGCCCCAGCATTTT	CSARNRDREYQPQHF